The present entry profiles one T cell receptor (beta chain) with its context. The antigen remains unidentified. The source of the sample is a study of cytomegalovirus exposure and HLA in healthy donors. At the level of the study: Previous work identified 120 million or so unique TCR beta sequences from 150 million to 200 million T cells.

Study results and limitations: Later analysis showed TCR association rates varying by HLA locus, highest for DRB1 and lowest for HLA-C.

The PCR ran on 60 Vbeta and 13 Jbeta primers. Clones were read by immunoSEQ multiplex PCR, and TCRdb kept only the in-frame ones, dropping some. The sample yields around 200,000 clones, around four fifths seen once. Germline CDR1 and CDR2: SQVTM and ANQGSEA. V lost 1 base, J lost 0 bases, and 7 bases lay in between. This CDR3 has 13 residues. The source material was PBMCs. The chain employs TRBV29-1 and TRBJ2-7, with a tentative D call TRBD2 (6 bases). The receptor was derived from a female donor in good health and CMV-seronegative. The DNA for the CDR3 is TGCAGCGTTGAAGGGCGGGACTCCTACGAGCAGTACTTC. Its protein product is CSVEGRDSYEQYF.